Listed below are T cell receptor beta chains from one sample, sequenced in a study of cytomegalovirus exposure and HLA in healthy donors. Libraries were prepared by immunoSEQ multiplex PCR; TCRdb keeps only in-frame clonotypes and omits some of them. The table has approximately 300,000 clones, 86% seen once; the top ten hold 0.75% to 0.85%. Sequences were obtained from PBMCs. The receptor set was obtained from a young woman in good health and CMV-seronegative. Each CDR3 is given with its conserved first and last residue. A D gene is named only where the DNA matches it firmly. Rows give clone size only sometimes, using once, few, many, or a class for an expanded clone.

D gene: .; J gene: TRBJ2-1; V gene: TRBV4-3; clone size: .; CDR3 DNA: TGCGCCAGCAGCCAAGACGCGACTTCTAGCTCCTACAATGAGCAGTTCTTC; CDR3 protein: CASSQDATSSSYNEQFF
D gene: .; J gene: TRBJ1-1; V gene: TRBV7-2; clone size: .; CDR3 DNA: TGTGCCAGCAGCTTTACAGGGAACACTGAAGCTTTCTTT; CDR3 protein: CASSFTGNTEAFF
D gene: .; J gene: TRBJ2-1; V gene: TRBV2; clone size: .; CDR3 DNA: TGTGCCAGTGACCGGGACTTGCAGTTCTTC; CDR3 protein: CASDRDLQFF
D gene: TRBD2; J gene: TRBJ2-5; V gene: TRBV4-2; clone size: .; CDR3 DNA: TGTGCCAGCAGCCAAGACCTAGCGGGAGGGCCTCAAGAGACCCAGTACTTC; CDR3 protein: CASSQDLAGGPQETQYF
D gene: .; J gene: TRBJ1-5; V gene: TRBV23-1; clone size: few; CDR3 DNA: TGCGCCAGCAGTCAAGAGGAGGAAGTCGAACAGCCCCAGCATTTT; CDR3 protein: CASSQEEEVEQPQHF
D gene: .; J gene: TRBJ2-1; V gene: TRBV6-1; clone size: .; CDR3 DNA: TGTGCCAGCAGACCGGGACACCCTCTCAATGAGCAGTTCTTC; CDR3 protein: CASRPGHPLNEQFF
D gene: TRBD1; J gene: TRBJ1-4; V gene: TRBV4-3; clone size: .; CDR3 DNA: TGCGCCAGCAGCCAAGGCAGGGGGTCGGGTAATGAAAAACTGTTTTTT; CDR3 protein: CASSQGRGSGNEKLFF
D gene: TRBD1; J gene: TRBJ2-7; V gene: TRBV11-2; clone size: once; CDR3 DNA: TGTGCCAGCAGCTTAGCGGGACAGGCCTCCTACGAGCAGTACTTC; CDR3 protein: CASSLAGQASYEQYF
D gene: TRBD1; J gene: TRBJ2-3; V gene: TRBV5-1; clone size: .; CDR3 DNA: TGCGCCAGCAGCTTGCCGGGGACAGGGAGTGCAGATACGCAGTATTTT; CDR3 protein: CASSLPGTGSADTQYF
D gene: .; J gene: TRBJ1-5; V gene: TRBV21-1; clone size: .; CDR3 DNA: TGTGCCAGCAGCAAAGTAAGGGACAGGGATGACAATCAGCCCCAGCATTTT; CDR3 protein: CASSKVRDRDDNQPQHF
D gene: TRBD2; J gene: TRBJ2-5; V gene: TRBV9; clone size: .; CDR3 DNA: TGTGCCAGCAGCGCGGGGACTAGCGGAGAAGAGACCCAGTACTTC; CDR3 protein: CASSAGTSGEETQYF
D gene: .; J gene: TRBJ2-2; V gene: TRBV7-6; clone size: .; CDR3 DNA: TGTGCCAGCAGCTCCATCAGGGATATCCCGGGCGGGGAGCTGTTTTTT; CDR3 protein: CASSSIRDIPGGELFF
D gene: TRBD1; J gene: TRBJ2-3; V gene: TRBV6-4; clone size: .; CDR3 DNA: TGTGCCAGCAGTGACAGGGGGCCGGAAGATACGCAGTATTTT; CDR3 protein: CASSDRGPEDTQYF
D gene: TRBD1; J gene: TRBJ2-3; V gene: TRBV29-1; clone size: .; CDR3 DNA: TGCAGCGTTGACCCAACAGGGGGAGTTACCCCAGATACGCAGTATTTT; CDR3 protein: CSVDPTGGVTPDTQYF
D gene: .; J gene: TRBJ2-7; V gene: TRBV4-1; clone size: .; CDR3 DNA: TGCGCCAGCAGCCTCTCGGGGAACTCCTACGAGCAGTACTTC; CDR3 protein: CASSLSGNSYEQYF
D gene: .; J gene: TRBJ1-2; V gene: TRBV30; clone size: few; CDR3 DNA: TGTGCCTGGAGTGTAGGGCAGGGCAATGGCTACACCTTC; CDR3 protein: CAWSVGQGNGYTF
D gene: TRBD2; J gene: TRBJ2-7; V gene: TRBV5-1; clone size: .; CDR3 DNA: TGCGCCAGCAGCCGAGGGACTAGCGGCGCGGTGGGGGAGCAGTACTTC; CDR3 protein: CASSRGTSGAVGEQYF
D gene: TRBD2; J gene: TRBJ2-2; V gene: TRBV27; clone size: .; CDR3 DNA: TGTGCCAGCAGCCGCCCTAGCGGCATCGGGGAGCTGTTTTTT; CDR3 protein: CASSRPSGIGELFF
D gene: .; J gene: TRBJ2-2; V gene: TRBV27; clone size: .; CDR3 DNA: TGTGCCAGCAGTTTAGCGGTGGACAGGAACACCGGGGAGCTGTTTTTT; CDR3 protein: CASSLAVDRNTGELFF
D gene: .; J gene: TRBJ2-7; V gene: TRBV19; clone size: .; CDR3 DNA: TGTGCCAGTAGTATAGGGGCAGGCCCCTGGGAGCAGTACTTC; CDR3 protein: CASSIGAGPWEQYF
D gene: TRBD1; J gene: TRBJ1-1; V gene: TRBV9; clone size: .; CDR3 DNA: TGTGCCAGCAGCCGTACGTTACAGGGGGGAGCTTTCTTT; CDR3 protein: CASSRTLQGGAFF
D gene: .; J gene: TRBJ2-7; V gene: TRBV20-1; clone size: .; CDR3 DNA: TGCAGTGCCGTACTAGGATACGAGCAGTACTTC; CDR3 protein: CSAVLGYEQYF
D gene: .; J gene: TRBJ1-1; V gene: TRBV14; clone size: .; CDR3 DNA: TGTGCCAGCAGAATGGGCCGGGGAACTGAAGCTTTCTTT; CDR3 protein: CASRMGRGTEAFF
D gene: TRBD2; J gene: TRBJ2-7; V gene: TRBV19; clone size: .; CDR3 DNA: TGTGCCAGTAGTCATCCCACTAGCGGGTGGGCCTCGGGGGAGCAGTACTTC; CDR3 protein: CASSHPTSGWASGEQYF
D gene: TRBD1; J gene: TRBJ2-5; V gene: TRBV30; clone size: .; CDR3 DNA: TGTGCCTGGAGTGGGCGACAGGGGGCTTGGGAGACCCAGTACTTC; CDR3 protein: CAWSGRQGAWETQYF
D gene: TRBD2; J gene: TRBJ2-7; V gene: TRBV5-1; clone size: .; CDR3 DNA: TGCGCCAGCAGCTTGGCGGATGGGGGGGGACGAGAGCAGTACTTC; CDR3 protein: CASSLADGGGREQYF
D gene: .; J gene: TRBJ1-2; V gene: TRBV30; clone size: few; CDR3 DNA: TGTGCCTGGAGTACCGGGGATGGCTACACCTTC; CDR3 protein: CAWSTGDGYTF
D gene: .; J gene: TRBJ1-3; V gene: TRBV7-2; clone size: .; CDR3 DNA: TGTGCCACCAAAGCCTCTGCTGGAAACACCATATATTTT; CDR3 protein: CATKASAGNTIYF
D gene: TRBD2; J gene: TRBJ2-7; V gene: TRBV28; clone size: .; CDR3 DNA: TGTGCCAGCAGTTCGGGACTAGCGGGAACGCTCGAGCAGTACTTC; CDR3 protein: CASSSGLAGTLEQYF
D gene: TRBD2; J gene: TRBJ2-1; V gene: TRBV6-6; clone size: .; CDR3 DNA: TGTGCCAGCAGTCCCCAAGCGGGGGGCTACAATGAGCAGTTCTTC; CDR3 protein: CASSPQAGGYNEQFF
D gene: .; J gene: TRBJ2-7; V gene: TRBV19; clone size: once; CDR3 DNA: TGTGCCAGCGGAGAATTGGATAAGCAGTACTTC; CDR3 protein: CASGELDKQYF
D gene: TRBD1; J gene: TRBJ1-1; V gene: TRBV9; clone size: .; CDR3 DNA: TGTGCCAGCACCCCTGGGACAGGGAACACTGAAGCTTTCTTT; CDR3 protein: CASTPGTGNTEAFF
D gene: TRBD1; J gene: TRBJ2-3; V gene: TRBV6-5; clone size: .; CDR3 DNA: TGTGCCAGCAGTTGGTTTCCGGGACAGGGGGCAGATACGCAGTATTTT; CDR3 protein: CASSWFPGQGADTQYF
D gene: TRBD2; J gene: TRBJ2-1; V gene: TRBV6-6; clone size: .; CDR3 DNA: TGTGCCAGCAGTCAACGGGGGGGTGAGCAGTTCTTC; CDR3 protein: CASSQRGGEQFF
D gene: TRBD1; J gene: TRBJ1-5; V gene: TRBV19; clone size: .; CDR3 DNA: TGTGCCAGCCAGGGGGCATGGGGCAATCAGCCCCAGCATTTT; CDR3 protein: CASQGAWGNQPQHF
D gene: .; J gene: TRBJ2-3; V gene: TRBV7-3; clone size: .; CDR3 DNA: TGTGCCAGCAGCCCCGGCAGGGGTGGGGATACGCAGTATTTT; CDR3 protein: CASSPGRGGDTQYF
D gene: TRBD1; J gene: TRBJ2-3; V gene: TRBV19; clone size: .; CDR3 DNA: TGTGCCAGTAGTGGGGACAGGGGAAATACGCAGTATTTT; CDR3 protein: CASSGDRGNTQYF
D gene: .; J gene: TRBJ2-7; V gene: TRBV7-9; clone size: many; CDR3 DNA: TGTGCCAGCAGCCCGCGGGGTCCCTACGAGCAGTACTTC; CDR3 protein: CASSPRGPYEQYF
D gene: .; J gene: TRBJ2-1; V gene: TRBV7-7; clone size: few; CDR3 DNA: TGTGCTAGCAGCTTAACGGGGAGCTCCTACAATGAGCAGTTCTTC; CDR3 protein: CASSLTGSSYNEQFF
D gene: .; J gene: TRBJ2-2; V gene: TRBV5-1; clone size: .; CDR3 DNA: TGCGCCAGCAGCCCGAGGGGGGGATCGAACACCGGGGAGCTGTTTTTT; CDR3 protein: CASSPRGGSNTGELFF
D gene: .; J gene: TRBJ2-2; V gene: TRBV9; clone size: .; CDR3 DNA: TGTGCCAGCAGCGTAGCTTCGGTATCCGGGGAGCTGTTTTTT; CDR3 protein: CASSVASVSGELFF
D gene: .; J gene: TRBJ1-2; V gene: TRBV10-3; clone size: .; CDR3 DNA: TGTGCCAGCAGCCCCAGGAATAACTATGGCTACACCTTC; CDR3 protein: CASSPRNNYGYTF